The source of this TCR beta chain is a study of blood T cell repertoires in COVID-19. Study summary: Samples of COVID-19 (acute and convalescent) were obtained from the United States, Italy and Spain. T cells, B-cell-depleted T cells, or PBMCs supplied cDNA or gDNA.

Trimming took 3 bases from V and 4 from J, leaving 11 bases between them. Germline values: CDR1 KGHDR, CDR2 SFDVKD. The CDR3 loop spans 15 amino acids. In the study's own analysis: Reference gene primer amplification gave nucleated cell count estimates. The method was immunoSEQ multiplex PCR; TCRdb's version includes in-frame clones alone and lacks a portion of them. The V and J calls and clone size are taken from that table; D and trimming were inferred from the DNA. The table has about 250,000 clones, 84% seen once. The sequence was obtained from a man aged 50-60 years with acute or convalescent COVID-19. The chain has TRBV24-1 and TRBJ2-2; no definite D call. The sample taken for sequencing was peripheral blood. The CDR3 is CATSDRSGRTGELFF. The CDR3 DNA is TGTGCCACCAGTGATCGGTCAGGTCGCACCGGGGAGCTGTTTTTT.